The T cell receptor (beta chain) described here comes from a study of T-cell memory formation after mild COVID-19. Study context: The two donors had largely donor-specific TCR clusters.

In this sample, this clonotype turned up a few times. No antigen is known for it. V gave up 5 bases and J gave up 6 bases; unmatched junction bases: 1. The germline gives CDR1 LNHNV, CDR2 YYDKDF (reference sequence). CDR3 length: 12 amino acids. Study observations and caveats: The SARS-CoV-2 specificity of second-wave clones reaching peak at day 37 remained unverified. The finding that pre-infection memory included some responding clones suggested that cross-reactive memory joined.

TCRdb redid the calling of the 5' RACE reads with MiXCR, one entry per CDR3 protein. The sample carries 150,000 to 200,000 distinct CDR3 sequences, 20% to 25% recorded once. J is TRBJ1-2 and V is TRBV15; TRBD1 agrees at 9 bases. Sequenced sample: PBMCs or a T cell subset sorted from them (not recorded which). The clonotype originates from an adult woman who had mild COVID-19 (a few samples of this study predate the infection). Cell type and time point are not known. Here the CDR3 reads CATSDRGDGYTF. The CDR3 DNA is TGTGCCACCAGCGACAGGGGGGATGGCTACACCTTC.